These T cell receptor beta chains were read from a single sample in a study of blood T cell repertoires in COVID-19. Clones were read by immunoSEQ multiplex PCR, and TCRdb kept only the in-frame ones, dropping some. The repertoire holds about 69,000 clones, with about 88% as singletons. Sample: peripheral blood. The receptors originated from a woman between 50 and 59 years old with active COVID-19. Both conserved end residues are part of each CDR3. A D gene is named only where the DNA matches it firmly. Clone sizes are given selectively: once, few, many, or a class where the clone is expanded.

j_call v_call clone_size d_call cdr3_nt cdr3_aa
TRBJ2-4 TRBV19 NA TRBD1 TGTGCCAGTCAGGGGGCGGGAGCCAAAAACATTCAGTACTTC CASQGAGAKNIQYF
TRBJ1-5 TRBV18 NA NA TGTGCCAGCTCACGATCGGACACTAGCAATCAGCCCCAGCATTTT CASSRSDTSNQPQHF
TRBJ1-4 TRBV2 NA TRBD1 TGTGCCAGTAACCACCGGGACAGCAATGAAAAACTGTTTTTT CASNHRDSNEKLFF
TRBJ2-1 TRBV11-2 NA TRBD2 TGTGCCAGCAGCTTAGTATCTAGCGGGAGGAACAATGAGCAGTTCTTC CASSLVSSGRNNEQFF
TRBJ1-3 TRBV15 NA NA TGTGCCACCAGCAGAGAAGGTTATTTCGCGGAGGACGGAAACACCATATATTTT CATSREGYFAEDGNTIYF
TRBJ1-2 TRBV5-6 NA TRBD1 TGTGCCAGCAGCTTGGGCCGCGGGACAGCCGACTATGGCTACACCTTC CASSLGRGTADYGYTF
TRBJ2-1 TRBV2 NA TRBD2 TGTGCCAGCAGCCCTTTATTAGGACTAGCTTTGCACAATGAGCAGTTCTTC CASSPLLGLALHNEQFF
TRBJ2-2 TRBV11-2 NA NA TGTGCCAGCAGCCCCAGGCCCCAAGGCGGGGAGCTGTTTTTT CASSPRPQGGELFF
TRBJ1-1 TRBV11-2 once TRBD1 TGTGCCAGCAGCTGGGCCCGACAGGGTTGGAGCACTGAAGCTTTCTTT CASSWARQGWSTEAFF
TRBJ2-1 TRBV5-1 NA TRBD2 TGCGCCAGCAGCTTGGAGACTAGCGGTAACAATGAGCAGTTCTTC CASSLETSGNNEQFF
TRBJ2-1 TRBV7-3 NA TRBD1 TGTGCCAGCAGCTTAGCTACAGGGGCTCCCAGTGAGCAGTTCTTC CASSLATGAPSEQFF
TRBJ1-2 TRBV4-1 NA TRBD1 TGCGCCAGCAGCCAAGGGACAGGGCTCGGCTACACCTTC CASSQGTGLGYTF
TRBJ2-4 TRBV9 NA NA TGTGCCAGCGGGGGGACAGTGCCTGGTATTCAGTACTTC CASGGTVPGIQYF
TRBJ2-7 TRBV10-2 NA NA TGCGCCAGCTCTGCCAGATCCTACGAGCAGTACTTC CASSARSYEQYF
TRBJ1-1 TRBV7-6 NA NA TGTGCCAGCAGCTTAGCCGGACATGCCGAGGCCATGAACACTGAAGCTTTCTTT CASSLAGHAEAMNTEAFF
TRBJ2-7 TRBV6-2/TRBV6-3 NA TRBD1 TGTGCCAGCAGTTATTGGCCCCAGGACAGGGTTTCGGGGGAGCAGTACTTC CASSYWPQDRVSGEQYF
TRBJ1-1 TRBV6-2/TRBV6-3 NA NA TGTGCCAGCAGTTACTCGGGGGCGGAAGCTTTCTTT CASSYSGAEAFF